The T cell receptor beta chain under discussion was sequenced for a study of blood T cells in healthy people across ages. The donors, healthy Caucasians from Russia, were aged roughly 6 to 90. Together with a sample-barcoded 5' primer, a J-beta primer mix was included in a second PCR lasting roughly 6 to 12 cycles. TCRdb redid the calling of the 5' RACE reads with MiXCR, one entry per CDR3 protein. This sample has roughly 800,000 distinct CDR3 sequences, with around 25% found just once. The length of the CDR3 is 17 residues. Germline CDR1 and CDR2: SGDLS and YYNGEE. The same data also contributed to another study, on T cells of mothers and their children.

Material: blood. The chain joins TRBV9 to TRBJ2-5; D is tentatively TRBD1 or TRBD2 (6 bases each). The end of the DNA fits TRBJ2-7 better, so the J call may be wrong. The receptor was isolated from a boy aged 5-17 years in good health. This CDR3 is CASSVGPGDVGGYEQYF. The CDR3 DNA sequence: TGTGCCAGCAGCGTAGGTCCAGGGGACGTGGGAGGCTACGAGCAGTACTTC.